The 23 T cell receptor beta chains in this list originate from one sample, sequenced in a study of cytomegalovirus exposure and HLA in healthy donors. With 60 Vbeta and 13 Jbeta primers, the PCR was carried out. Generated by immunoSEQ multiplex PCR, the TCRdb table keeps only in-frame clones and is missing some. The table records 110,000 to 150,000 clones, about 80% of them present only once. The sequencing input was PBMCs. The receptors were gathered from a woman aged 55-70 years in good health and CMV-seropositive.

The table lists this clone with a count of one. The V and J genes are TRBV28 and TRBJ2-3; 9 nucleotides line up with TRBD1. Unmatched junction bases numbered 10, after V lost 4 bases and J lost 2 bases. CDR3 length: 17 residues. Per the germline V gene, CDR1 is MDHEN and CDR2 is SYDVKM. CDR3 sequence reads: CASSWGQGRSITDTQYF. CDR3 coding DNA: TGTGCCAGCAGTTGGGGACAGGGAAGGTCTATCACAGATACGCAGTATTTT.

This chain uses TRBV7-2 with TRBJ2-2; tentative D call: TRBD1 (5 bases). The V gene lost 5 bases and the J gene lost 1 base, with 14 bases spanning the gap. The germline CDR1 and CDR2 sequences are SGHTA and FQGNSA. The CDR3 length is 16 residues. The CDR3 loop reads CASSERNRRNTGELFF. The CDR3 DNA sequence: TGTGCCAGCAGCGAACGGAACAGGAGGAACACCGGGGAGCTGTTTTTT.

The chain carries TRBV27 and TRBJ2-5; 15 nucleotides line up with TRBD2. CDR1 and CDR2 (germline): MNHEY, SMNVEV (reference sequence). J lost 4 bases, V lost 4 bases, and 10 bases had no gene match. CDR3 length equals 18 residues. DNA for the CDR3: TGTGCCAGCAGTTCTGGACTAGCGGGAGGGCAGACGGCAGAGACCCAGTACTTC. It yields the protein CASSSGLAGGQTAETQYF.

A few counts support this clone. This chain joins TRBV2 and TRBJ1-4, with D possibly being TRBD1 (6 bases). Germline V gene data show CDR1 as SNHLY and CDR2 as FYNNEI. The ends were cut back, 4 bases at V and 3 bases at J, with 12 bases in the middle. This CDR3 spans 15 amino acids. CDR3 region: CASSGGQGSNEKLFF. The DNA for the CDR3 is TGTGCCAGCAGTGGTGGTCAGGGGTCTAATGAAAAACTGTTTTTT.

V usage is TRBV19 and J usage is TRBJ2-3; D may be TRBD2 (6 bases). V lost 3 bases and J lost 0, with 7 bases in between. The CDR3 consists of 14 residues. CDR1 is LNHDA, CDR2 SQIVND, per germline (reference sequence). CDR3 amino acids: CASSIGGSTDTQYF. The CDR3 coding sequence is TGTGCCAGTAGTATCGGGGGTAGCACAGATACGCAGTATTTT.

This chain connects TRBV11-2 to TRBJ2-7, with 7 bases that match TRBD1. This CDR3 is 15 amino acids long. V shed 4 bases, J shed 3 bases, and the junction held 9 bases outside the gene matches. Germline lookup yields CDR1 SGHAT and CDR2 FQNNGV. CDR3 DNA sequence: TGTGCCAGCAGCTCCTACAGGGGTCAGGGCTACGAGCAGTACTTC. The encoded protein is CASSSYRGQGYEQYF.

The V gene is TRBV11-2, the J gene TRBJ2-3; D is unresolved. Germline assignment: CDR1 SGHAT and CDR2 FQNNGV. V gave up 3 bases and J gave up 0 bases, with 7 bases separating them. The CDR3 totals 14 residues. The CDR3 is CASSFAASTDTQYF. The CDR3 nucleotides read TGTGCCAGCAGCTTTGCGGCTAGCACAGATACGCAGTATTTT.

V and J are TRBV30 and TRBJ2-1, with 10 bases lining up with TRBD1. Trimming at V came to 5 bases and at J to 2 bases, leaving 3 bases not matched to a gene. Germline CDR1 is GTSNPN and CDR2 is SVGIG (reference sequence). The CDR3 length is 14 residues. The chain's CDR3 is CAWGDRGPYNEQFF. The DNA for the CDR3 is TGTGCCTGGGGAGACAGGGGGCCCTACAATGAGCAGTTCTTC.

The chain has TRBV6-5 and TRBJ2-3, with 8 bases that match TRBD2. Trimming at V came to 4 bases and at J to 1 base, leaving 4 bases not matched to a gene. In germline, CDR1 is MNHEY, CDR2 SVGAGI. CDR3 length: 15 amino acids. The CDR3 is CASSSGGLGTDTQYF. The CDR3 DNA reads as TGTGCCAGCAGTTCGGGGGGACTAGGCACAGATACGCAGTATTTT.

The V and J genes are TRBV28 and TRBJ1-3; the D is unclear. V was cut by 2 bases and J by 0 bases, with 11 bases left in between. CDR3 size: 16 residues. Germline V gives CDR1 MDHEN, CDR2 SYDVKM. CDR3 in amino acids: CASSLTAGDSGNTIYF. The CDR3 DNA is TGTGCCAGCAGTTTAACGGCGGGTGACTCTGGAAACACCATATATTTT.

The V and J genes are TRBV7-9 and TRBJ2-2; D might be TRBD2 (6 bases). V lost 2 bases and J 6 bases, leaving 7 bases between the germline ends. CDR1 is SEHNR and CDR2 is FQNEAQ in the germline V gene (reference sequence). CDR3 size: 13 residues. This CDR3 reads CASSLTSSGELFF. For the CDR3, the DNA is TGTGCCAGCAGCTTAACTAGCTCCGGGGAGCTGTTTTTT.

The rearrangement links TRBV5-4 to TRBJ2-3; 8 bases align to TRBD2. The CDR3 loop spans 15 amino acids. Germline V CDR1 and CDR2: SGHNT, YYREEE (reference sequence). With V trimmed by 2 bases and J by 4 bases, 6 bases remained unmatched. CDR3 residues: CASSFGSGRADTQYF. CDR3 nucleotides: TGTGCCAGCAGCTTCGGGAGCGGGAGAGCAGATACGCAGTATTTT.

This clone was seen just once. CDR3 region: CARGGFTNTGELFF. The CDR3 DNA sequence: TGTGCCAGGGGGGGGTTTACGAACACCGGGGAGCTGTTTTTT. V usage is TRBV2 and J usage is TRBJ2-2; 7 nucleotides match TRBD2. J lost 0 bases, V lost 9 bases, and 4 bases had no gene match. Per germline, CDR1 SNHLY and CDR2 FYNNEI. This CDR3 has 14 amino acids.

Here the CDR3 DNA reads TGTGCCAGCAGCTTGGCAGGGTACCAGCCCCAGCATTTT. Translated: CASSLAGYQPQHF. V is TRBV5-6 and J is TRBJ1-5, with D possibly being TRBD1 (5 bases). The germline V and J ends were trimmed by 0 bases and 7 bases, with 8 bases remaining between them. The V gene's germline CDR1 is SGHDT and CDR2 YYEEEE. There are 13 residues in the CDR3.

The V and J genes are TRBV6-5 and TRBJ2-5, with 8 positions matching TRBD1. Per the germline V gene, CDR1 is MNHEY and CDR2 is SVGAGI. The CDR3 totals 16 residues. The V gene end was trimmed by 0 bases and the J gene end by 11 bases; junction bases not matched to a gene: 14. The CDR3 region is CASSYSNPRGRYEQYF. CDR3 in DNA: TGTGCCAGCAGTTACTCGAACCCCAGGGGGCGATATGAGCAGTACTTC.

The J gene is TRBJ2-1, the V gene TRBV4-3; 16 nucleotides match TRBD2. V gave up 5 bases and J gave up 6 bases; unmatched junction bases: 7. Germline CDR1 reads LGHNA; CDR2 reads YSLEER. The CDR3 totals 17 residues. Written as DNA, the CDR3 is TGCGCCAGCAGCGGGGGACTAGCGGGAGGGCCCGGCAATGAGCAGTTCTTC. It is translated as CASSGGLAGGPGNEQFF.

The V and J genes are TRBV11-2 and TRBJ2-5, with TRBD2 matching over 7 bases. Germline loops: CDR1 SGHAT, CDR2 FQNNGV. The CDR3 extends over 18 amino acids. Germline trimming cut 1 base from V and 1 base from J; bases unmatched to any gene: 12. The CDR3 DNA sequence: TGTGCCAGCAGCTTAGGCTTTAGCGGGCGCGCCCGCCAAGAGACCCAGTACTTC. It yields the protein CASSLGFSGRARQETQYF.

The chain couples TRBV19 to TRBJ1-2; 9 bases line up with TRBD1. V lost 9 bases to trimming and J lost 6 bases; unmatched junction nucleotides: 5. Germline CDR1 reads LNHDA; CDR2 reads SQIVND (reference sequence). There are 12 residues in the CDR3. The CDR3 spells CASGTGGNGYTF. CDR3 DNA sequence: TGTGCCAGCGGTACAGGGGGCAATGGCTACACCTTC.

This chain links TRBV10-3 with TRBJ2-5; D is possibly TRBD1 (6 bases). The CDR3 has 13 residues. Germline assignment: CDR1 ENHRY and CDR2 SYGVKD. V gave up 10 bases and J gave up 4 bases, with 16 bases separating them. The DNA for the CDR3 is TGTGCCACCAACAGGGATCGCGGAGAGACCCAGTACTTC. This encodes CATNRDRGETQYF.

This clone appeared a few times. The J gene is TRBJ1-1, the V gene TRBV29-1, with no clear D. The CDR3 covers 11 residues. V lost 5 bases and J lost 3, with 7 bases in between. CDR1 is SQVTM and CDR2 is ANQGSEA in the germline V gene. The CDR3 loop reads CSVSGYTEAFF. CDR3 coding DNA: TGCAGCGTTAGTGGCTACACTGAAGCTTTCTTT.

The J gene is TRBJ2-7, the V gene TRBV27; 8 bases align to TRBD2. The CDR3 covers 15 residues. V shed 5 bases, J shed 2 bases, and the junction held 8 bases outside the gene matches. CDR1 and CDR2 from the germline V gene are MNHEY and SMNVEV (reference sequence). The CDR3 spells CASSPLAGSPYEQYF. CDR3 coding DNA: TGTGCCAGCAGTCCGTTAGCGGGAAGCCCCTACGAGCAGTACTTC.

Only a few counts were recorded for this clone. This sample also contains other DNA sequences that code for the same CDR3. The rearrangement joins TRBV5-1 to TRBJ2-7; TRBD2 might be the D (7 bases). The CDR3 covers 14 residues. V shed 7 bases and J shed 2 bases, with 16 bases lying between them. In germline, CDR1 is SGHRS, CDR2 YFSETQ. The CDR3 region has the DNA TGCGCCAGCTCCCTCGGCGGGGGCACCTACGAGCAGTACTTC. This codes for CASSLGGGTYEQYF.

The V gene is TRBV28, the J gene TRBJ2-5; 10 bases agree with TRBD1. Germline CDR1 is MDHEN and CDR2 is SYDVKM. V gave up 6 bases and J gave up 5 bases; unmatched junction bases: 12. The CDR3 sequence is 16 residues long. The CDR3 DNA is TGTGCCAGCAGCCGCCCCCGGGACAGGGGTTATGAGACCCAGTACTTC. Protein sequence: CASSRPRDRGYETQYF.